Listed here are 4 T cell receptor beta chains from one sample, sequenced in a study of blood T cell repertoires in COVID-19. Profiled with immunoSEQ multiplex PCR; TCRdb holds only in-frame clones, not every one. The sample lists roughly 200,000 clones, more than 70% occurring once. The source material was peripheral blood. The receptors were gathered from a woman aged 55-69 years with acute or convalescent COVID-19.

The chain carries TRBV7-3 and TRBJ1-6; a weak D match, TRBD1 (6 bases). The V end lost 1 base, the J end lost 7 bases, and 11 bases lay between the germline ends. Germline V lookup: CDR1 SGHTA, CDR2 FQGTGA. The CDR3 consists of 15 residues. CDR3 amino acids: CASSLIAGANSPLHF. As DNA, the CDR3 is TGTGCCAGCAGCTTAATTGCAGGGGCGAATTCACCCCTCCACTTT.

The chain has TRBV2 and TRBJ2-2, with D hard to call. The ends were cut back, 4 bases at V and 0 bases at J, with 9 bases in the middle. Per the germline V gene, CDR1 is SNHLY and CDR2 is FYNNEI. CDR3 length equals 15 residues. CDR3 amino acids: CASSGGNANTGELFF. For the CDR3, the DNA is TGTGCCAGCAGTGGTGGCAACGCGAACACCGGGGAGCTGTTTTTT.

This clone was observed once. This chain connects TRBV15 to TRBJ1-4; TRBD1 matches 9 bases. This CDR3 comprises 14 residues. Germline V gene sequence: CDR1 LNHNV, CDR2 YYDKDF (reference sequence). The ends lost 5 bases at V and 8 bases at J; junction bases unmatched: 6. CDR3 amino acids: CATSGGQGGEKLFF. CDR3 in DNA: TGTGCCACCAGCGGGGGACAGGGTGGAGAAAAACTGTTTTTT.

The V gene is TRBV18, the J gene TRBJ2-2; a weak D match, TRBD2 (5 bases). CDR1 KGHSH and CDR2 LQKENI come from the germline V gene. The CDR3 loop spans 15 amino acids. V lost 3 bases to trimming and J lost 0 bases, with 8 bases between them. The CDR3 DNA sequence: TGTGCCAGCTCACCCCGGACTCCGAACACCGGGGAGCTGTTTTTT. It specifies CASSPRTPNTGELFF. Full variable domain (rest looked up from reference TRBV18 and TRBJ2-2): NAGVMQNPRHLVRRRGQEARLRCSPMKGHSHVYWYRQLPEEGLKFMVYLQKENIIDESGMPKERFSAEFPKEGPSILRIQQVVRGDSAAYFCASSPRTPNTGELFFGEGSRLTVL.